This TCR beta chain was sequenced during a study of blood T cells in healthy people across ages. A second about 7 to 11 cycle PCR used barcoded and J-beta primers. A template-switch adaptor that had 12 random nucleotides put a tag on each cDNA molecule. Paired-end reads containing CDR3 totaled no fewer than 2.5 million for each sample. TCRdb re-derived calls from the 5' RACE reads in MiXCR, one entry per CDR3 protein. The data hold over 950,000 distinct CDR3 sequences, with roughly 51% observed a single time. This clonotype came up many times. Extracted total RNA amounted to at least 5.5 micrograms for each sample. The ends were cut back, 5 bases at V and 3 bases at J, with 13 bases in the middle. CDR1 is SNHLY, CDR2 FYNNEI, per germline. The CDR3 has 14 amino acids.

Input material: blood. The chain uses TRBV2 and TRBJ1-2; D ambiguous. The receptor comes from an older woman in good health. CDR3 sequence (DNA): TGTGCCAGCAGTCGGCGGGGATCTGACTATGGCTACACCTTC. It is translated as CASSRRGSDYGYTF.